What follows are 15 T cell receptor beta chains derived from one specimen sequenced in a study of sequential checkpoint blockade in melanoma (dated by TCRdb to about 2019). Interpreted using the paper, the treatment or condition label stands for: randomized to nivolumab then ipilimumab (arm A) or the reverse (arm B). Library generation was performed with the immunoSEQ multiplex PCR assay. The source is immuneACCESS, and TCRdb retained only in-frame sequences with V and J called. Part of the clones is not carried over; for the studies checked, unresolved V genes explain less than half of this, and the remainder is unexplained. This sample is represented by approximately 2,600 clones; 25% to 30% of them were singletons. The ten top clones hold roughly a tenth of the sample. The sequencing used tumor tissue (inferred from file names), collected from a patient given nivolumab and ipilimumab in sequence. These receptors originate from a human donor with melanoma.

This clone was detected ten times or more. V usage is TRBV11-3 and J usage is TRBJ2-7; 13 bases are shared with TRBD2. With 3 bases clipped from V and 6 bases from J, the junction kept 5 bases outside the gene matches. This CDR3 has 15 residues. Per the germline V gene, CDR1 is SGHNT and CDR2 is YENEEA. The CDR3 region is CASSFGTSGTSEQYV. CDR3 nucleotide sequence: TGTGCCAGCAGCTTTGGGACTAGCGGGACGAGCGAGCAGTACGTC.

V gene TRBV5-1 combines with J gene TRBJ1-1; D gene ambiguous. V was cut by 5 bases and J by 0 bases, with 17 bases left in between. Germline V gene sequence: CDR1 SGHRS, CDR2 YFSETQ. The CDR3 totals 16 residues. As DNA, the CDR3 is TGCGCCAGCAGTCCCGGGGAAAGGGCGATGAACACTGAAGCTTTCTTT. Translating gives CASSPGERAMNTEAFF.

This clone was counted only a few times. V usage is TRBV11-3 and J usage is TRBJ1-5; D perhaps matches TRBD1 (5 bases). Germline V gene lookup returns CDR1 SGHNT and CDR2 YENEEA. This CDR3 is built from 18 residues. V lost 0 bases and J lost 3, with 18 bases in between. The CDR3: CASSLDSGVGGFNQPQHF. CDR3 sequence (DNA): TGTGCCAGCAGCTTAGATTCGGGGGTCGGAGGATTCAATCAGCCCCAGCATTTT.

This clone is medium-sized in the sample. V is TRBV6-8 and J is TRBJ2-2; D perhaps matches TRBD1 (6 bases). Trimming stripped 7 bases from V and 4 bases from J, with 19 bases between. Germline CDR1 is MNHGY and CDR2 is SAAAGT. This CDR3 spans 16 amino acids. CDR3 sequence: CASTSGTLVGTGELFF. The CDR3 DNA follows: TGTGCCAGCACCTCAGGGACATTGGTGGGCACCGGGGAGCTGTTTTTT.

J is TRBJ2-7 and V is TRBV9; maybe TRBD2 (6 bases). V was clipped by 3 bases and J by 6 bases, with 16 bases between them. CDR3 size: 14 residues. CDR1 and CDR2 from the germline V gene are SGDLS and YYNGEE. CDR3 nucleotides: TGTGCCAGCAGCGCCCGGGACGGGAGCGGCGAGCAGTACGTC. This encodes CASSARDGSGEQYV.

This clone was counted between two and nine times. The J gene is TRBJ2-1, the V gene TRBV10-2; D is tentatively TRBD1 or TRBD2 (6 bases each). The CDR3 runs to 15 residues. Between the trimmed V and J ends, which lost 2 bases and 9 bases, there was a span of 17 bases. The germline gives CDR1 WSHSY, CDR2 SAAADI. The chain's CDR3 is CASSEAGTNYREQFF. The CDR3 DNA sequence: TGCGCCAGCAGTGAGGCGGGGACAAACTACCGTGAGCAGTTCTTC.

The chain recombines TRBV25-1 with TRBJ1-1; D gene unclear. Trimming cost V 8 bases and J 5 bases, with 12 bases left between them. This CDR3 is built from 12 residues. Per the germline V gene, CDR1 is MGHDK and CDR2 is SYGVNS. CDR3: CASSVGRTEAFF. The CDR3 DNA follows: TGTGCCAGCTCGGTGGGGAGGACTGAAGCTTTCTTT.

A few counts support this clone. The V call is TRBV6-8, the J call TRBJ1-1; 7 nucleotides line up with TRBD1. Per germline, CDR1 MNHGY and CDR2 SAAAGT. V gave up 7 bases and J gave up 4 bases; unmatched junction bases: 3. This CDR3 is built from 12 residues. The CDR3 DNA reads TGTGCCAGCAAAAGGACAGGCACTGAAGCTTTCTTT. Encoded protein: CASKRTGTEAFF.

This clone is labeled as medium-sized. Owing to an unread or ambiguous base, the encoded residue is reported as X. The chain combines TRBV11-3 with TRBJ2-3; 7 bases fit TRBD1. CDR1 is SGHNT, CDR2 YENEEA, per germline. This CDR3 comprises 14 residues. The V segment lost 3 bases and the J segment 3 bases; nucleotides outside the gene matches: 3. The CDR3 reads CASSLGQXTDTQYF. The DNA for the CDR3 is TGTGCCAGCAGCTTGGGACAGAGMACAGATACGCAGTATTTT.

The sample holds many counts of this clone. The chain links TRBV11-3 to TRBJ1-2; D is undetermined. This CDR3 spans 14 amino acids. Trimming took 3 bases from V and 3 from J, leaving 11 bases between them. Germline assignment: CDR1 SGHNT and CDR2 YENEEA. The DNA of the CDR3 is TGTGCCAGCAGCTTCTCAGCCCCCTACTATGGCTACACCTTC. Residues: CASSFSAPYYGYTF.

The CDR3 loop reads CASRNPWGSSYEQYF. The CDR3 DNA sequence: TGTGCCAGCAGAAACCCTTGGGGATCCTCCTACGAGCAGTACTTC. The chain carries TRBV6-8 and TRBJ2-7; D not resolved. V shed 6 bases and J shed 0 bases, with 15 bases lying between them. Germline loops: CDR1 MNHGY, CDR2 SAAAGT. The length of the CDR3 is 15 residues.

This clone is a singleton in its sample. The chain recombines TRBV5-1 with TRBJ2-1; 14 bases align to TRBD2. Germline trimming cut 4 bases from V and 5 bases from J; bases unmatched to any gene: 5. The CDR3 consists of 16 residues. Germline lookup yields CDR1 SGHRS and CDR2 YFSETQ. The CDR3 coding sequence is TGCGCCAGCAGCCAGGGGACTAGCGGGAGAAACAATGAGCAGTTCTTC. This encodes CASSQGTSGRNNEQFF.

This clone appeared once. The chain employs TRBV14 and TRBJ2-1; 10 bases fit TRBD2. V gave up 0 bases and J gave up 4 bases; unmatched junction bases: 6. CDR1 SGHDN and CDR2 FVKESK come from the germline V gene. The CDR3 loop spans 17 amino acids. The CDR3, as DNA: TGTGCCAGCAGCCAAGAAATTAGACTAGCGGGTTACAATGAGCAGTTCTTC. It encodes CASSQEIRLAGYNEQFF.

This clone was recorded a few times. The rearrangement joins TRBV9 to TRBJ2-1; D remains ambiguous. Germline CDR1 and CDR2: SGDLS and YYNGEE. There are 14 residues in the CDR3. The V and J ends lost 5 bases and 6 bases respectively, with 15 bases between them. The CDR3 nucleotides read TGTGCCAGCAGTGAAAGGCTCCCCCCCAATGAGCAGTTCTTC. It codes for CASSERLPPNEQFF.

The chain's CDR3 is CASSSRDRGHEQYF. CDR3 in DNA: TGTGCCAGCAGCTCCCGGGACAGGGGACACGAGCAGTACTTC. The chain joins TRBV11-3 to TRBJ2-7; TRBD1 matches at 10 bases. Germline CDR1 SGHNT, CDR2 YENEEA. This CDR3 contains 14 residues. Trimming removed 4 bases from V and 5 bases from J; junction bases left unmatched: 5. Based on the CDR3 plus reference TRBV11-3 and TRBJ2-7, the full variable domain is EAGVVQSPRYKIIEKKQPVAFWCNPISGHNTLYWYLQNLGQGPELLIRYENEEAVDDSQLPKDRFSAERLKGVDSTLKIQPAELGDSAVYLCASSSRDRGHEQYFGPGTRLTVT.